This TCR beta chain was recovered during a study of T cells expressing NK-cell markers. Study-level background: HCMV seropositivity characterized most of the eight sequenced donors, and seronegativity one. Study observations and caveats: Researchers report these clonotypes also headed the CD3+CD56-NKG2C+ fraction in four donors.

As to this clonotype: Antigen specificity is unknown.

TCRdb reprocessed the 5' RACE reads and stores each CDR3 protein as one record, lacking DNA. Its clone listing holds 550,000 to 600,000 distinct CDR3 sequences. This CDR3 spans 17 amino acids. Germline V lookup: CDR1 MRHNA, CDR2 SNTAGT. The receptor was isolated from a young man in good health. The V call is TRBV6-4, the J call TRBJ2-1; with no DNA, the TCRdb D assignment of TRBD2 cannot be verified. The source material was blood T cells: a sorted CD56 or NKG2C T cell subset, CD4+ or CD8+ T cells, or bulk PBMC T cells (not recorded which). The CDR3 loop reads CASSARLAGGPYNEQFF.